A selection of T cell receptor beta chains follows, all from one sample in a study of somatic mutations in cytotoxic T cells in rheumatoid arthritis. Some clones are missing from TCRdb's copy, which holds only in-frame ones; the method was immunoSEQ multiplex PCR. Here the sample spans over 10,000 clones, roughly four fifths being singletons. The sequencing input was CD8+ T cells sorted from blood. These receptors came from an older woman in good health. The CDR3 runs from the conserved cysteine through the conserved F or W. Each record gives: V gene, D gene, J gene, clone size, CDR3 protein, CDR3 DNA. D genes are given only for firm matches. Clone sizes are given selectively: once, few, many, or a class where the clone is expanded.

TRBV7-9,NA,TRBJ2-3,NA,CASSSSWPDTQYF,TGTGCCAGCAGCTCTAGCTGGCCAGATACGCAGTATTTT
TRBV13,TRBD2,TRBJ2-1,NA,CASSFGSGGEQFF,TGTGCCAGCAGCTTTGGTTCGGGGGGTGAGCAGTTCTTC
TRBV27,NA,TRBJ2-5,NA,CASSPQPSSETQYF,TGTGCCAGCAGTCCTCAACCTAGTTCTGAGACCCAGTACTTC
TRBV9,NA,TRBJ2-2,NA,CASSVELGELFF,TGTGCCAGCAGCGTAGAGCTCGGGGAGCTGTTTTTT
TRBV21-1,NA,TRBJ1-5,NA,CASSKVSQGPFSNQPQHF,TGTGCCAGCAGCAAAGTGTCACAGGGACCTTTTAGCAATCAGCCCCAGCATTTT
TRBV7-9,TRBD1,TRBJ2-7,NA,CASSPHPGQGDEQYF,TGTGCCAGCAGCCCCCACCCGGGACAGGGGGACGAGCAGTACTTC
TRBV30,NA,TRBJ1-2,once,CAWSVHAESYGYTF,TGTGCCTGGAGTGTACATGCAGAAAGCTATGGCTACACCTTC
TRBV7-9,NA,TRBJ2-3,NA,CASSSEGFTDTQYF,TGTGCCAGCAGCTCGGAGGGGTTCACAGATACGCAGTATTTT
TRBV5-1,NA,TRBJ2-7,NA,CASSLDRKGLGEQYF,TGCGCCAGCAGCTTGGACAGGAAGGGGCTCGGCGAGCAGTACTTC
TRBV7-3,TRBD1,TRBJ2-1,medium-sized,CASSRQGGSYNEQFF,TGTGCCAGCAGCAGACAGGGGGGATCCTACAATGAGCAGTTCTTC
TRBV28,TRBD1,TRBJ1-1,NA,CASWDRASGFDTEAFF,TGTGCCAGCTGGGACAGGGCTAGTGGTTTTGACACTGAAGCTTTCTTT
TRBV7-9,NA,TRBJ2-5,NA,CASSLEAIQETQYF,TGTGCCAGCAGCTTAGAAGCTATCCAAGAGACCCAGTACTTC
TRBV9,NA,TRBJ1-4,NA,CASSQGWSATNEKLFF,TGTGCCAGCAGCCAGGGGTGGAGCGCAACTAATGAAAAACTGTTTTTT
TRBV4-1,NA,TRBJ2-3,NA,CASSQGHAGTDTQYF,TGCGCCAGCAGCCAGGGTCACGCAGGGACAGATACGCAGTATTTT
TRBV27,NA,TRBJ1-1,NA,CASSPTGNTEAFF,TGTGCCAGCAGCCCTACGGGTAACACTGAAGCTTTCTTT
TRBV7-9,NA,TRBJ2-3,NA,CASRRGTPGAPLADTQYF,TGTGCCAGCAGAAGGGGTACCCCTGGGGCCCCATTGGCAGATACGCAGTATTTT
TRBV11-2,TRBD2,TRBJ2-5,NA,CASRERGQETQYF,TGTGCCAGCAGAGAGCGGGGGCAAGAGACCCAGTACTTC
TRBV28,TRBD2,TRBJ2-1,NA,CASRTAGEIYNEQFF,TGTGCCAGCAGGACAGCGGGGGAGATTTACAATGAGCAGTTCTTC
TRBV7-6,TRBD2,TRBJ2-3,NA,CASSPNPSGGYDDTQYF,TGTGCCAGCAGCCCCAACCCTAGCGGGGGATATGACGATACGCAGTATTTT
TRBV7-9,TRBD1,TRBJ1-1,few,CASSLPGQGPRTEAFF,TGTGCCAGCAGCCTACCGGGACAGGGCCCACGGACTGAAGCTTTCTTT
TRBV28,NA,TRBJ2-7,NA,CASSPPQQLSYEQYF,TGTGCCAGCAGTCCACCCCAACAACTATCCTACGAGCAGTACTTC
TRBV6-1,NA,TRBJ2-1,NA,CASSEGVLEGQAFNEGQFF,TGTGCCAGCAGTGAAGGCGTTCTGGAGGGGCAAGCTTTCAATGAAGGGCAGTTCTTC
TRBV28,TRBD1,TRBJ1-5,few,CASSLGQGYQPQHF,TGTGCCAGCAGTTTGGGACAGGGCTATCAGCCCCAGCATTTT
TRBV28,NA,TRBJ2-7,once,CASSLGGAVYEQYF,TGTGCCAGCAGTTTAGGAGGGGCCGTCTACGAGCAGTACTTC
TRBV28,TRBD1,TRBJ1-1,NA,CASSVTGTVNTEAFF,TGTGCCAGCAGTGTAACCGGGACAGTGAACACTGAAGCTTTCTTT
TRBV7-9,NA,TRBJ2-7,few,CASSSGLSYEQYF,TGTGCCAGCAGCTCGGGACTTTCCTACGAGCAGTACTTC
TRBV29-1,NA,TRBJ2-3,NA,CSVGGRGGEDTQYF,TGCAGCGTTGGGGGCCGAGGGGGGGAGGATACGCAGTATTTT
TRBV5-1,TRBD1,TRBJ1-1,NA,CASSSPRTGGSSTEAFF,TGCGCCAGCAGCTCTCCGAGGACAGGGGGCTCGAGCACTGAAGCTTTCTTT